The 27 T cell receptor beta chains given below trace back to one sample, sequenced in a study of graft-versus-host responses after intestinal transplantation. Measured with immunoSEQ multiplex PCR; TCRdb has only the in-frame clones, and not every one. The table shows more than 95,000 clones, with 90% occurring only once. No antigen is known for these receptors. The starting material was unstimulated CD4+ T cells sorted from spleen or lymph node cells, obtained before intestinal transplant. The source is a human donor who received an intestinal transplant.

The V gene is TRBV10-1, the J gene TRBJ2-5; D may be TRBD2 (6 bases). The CDR3 runs to 12 residues. Germline V lookup: CDR1 WNHNN, CDR2 SYGVQD (reference sequence). V was pared by 3 bases and J by 4 bases, with 6 bases between. The CDR3 region has the DNA TGCGCCAGCAGTGACGGGGGAGAGACCCAGTACTTC. The encoded protein is CASSDGGETQYF.

V and J are TRBV13 and TRBJ1-1, with 8 bases that match TRBD1. The CDR3 length is 14 residues. CDR1 is PRHDT and CDR2 is FYEKMQ in the germline V gene (reference sequence). Trimming cost V 5 bases and J 5 bases; bases outside gene matches: 7. CDR3 DNA sequence: TGTGCCAGCAGCCCAGACACAGGGGGAACTGAAGCTTTCTTT. Amino acid sequence: CASSPDTGGTEAFF.

The J gene is TRBJ1-2, the V gene TRBV4-2; possible D gene TRBD1, 6 bases. V was pared by 2 bases and J by 3 bases, with 13 bases between. CDR1 LGHNA and CDR2 YNFKEQ come from the germline V gene. There are 15 residues in the CDR3. The chain's CDR3 is CASSQKTGSDYGYTF. CDR3 in DNA: TGTGCCAGCAGCCAAAAAACAGGGAGCGACTATGGCTACACCTTC.

The CDR3 reads CASSSVSGNEQFF. CDR3 nucleotides: TGTGCCAGCAGCTCCGTATCAGGCAATGAGCAGTTCTTC. V is TRBV5-6 and J is TRBJ2-1; D call uncertain. CDR1 is SGHDT and CDR2 is YYEEEE in the germline V gene. The CDR3 is 13 amino acids. V dropped 3 bases and J dropped 6 bases, with 10 bases sitting between them.

The rearrangement links TRBV2 to TRBJ1-3, with TRBD1 identical over 7 bases. The CDR3 covers 14 residues. Losses at the gene ends were 3 bases for V and 5 bases for J; bases not matched to a gene: 4. CDR1 SNHLY and CDR2 FYNNEI come from the germline V gene. CDR3 bases: TGTGCCAGCAGTGACCGGGACAGAAGAAACACCATATATTTT. Amino acids: CASSDRDRRNTIYF.

The chain couples TRBV29-1 to TRBJ1-1; D is perhaps TRBD1 (6 bases). Trimming removed 1 base from V and 2 bases from J, with 11 bases in between. Germline lookup yields CDR1 SQVTM and CDR2 ANQGSEA. This CDR3 has 14 residues. For the CDR3, the DNA is TGCAGCGTTGAAGTCGCAGGGGCTAACACTGAAGCTTTCTTT. Translated: CSVEVAGANTEAFF.

The chain is built from TRBV28 and TRBJ1-5; 11 nucleotides line up with TRBD1. Germline V gene lookup returns CDR1 MDHEN and CDR2 SYDVKM. Germline trimming cut 6 bases from V and 0 bases from J; bases unmatched to any gene: 4. This CDR3 has 16 amino acids. The CDR3 loop reads CASSLGQGASNQPQHF. CDR3 bases: TGTGCCAGCAGCCTCGGACAGGGGGCTAGCAATCAGCCCCAGCATTTT.

The chain uses TRBV28 and TRBJ1-5, with D possibly being TRBD1 (6 bases). This CDR3 has 16 residues. Per germline, CDR1 MDHEN and CDR2 SYDVKM. V lost 1 base to trimming and J lost 6 bases, with 16 bases between them. The CDR3 DNA sequence: TGTGCCAGCAGTTTATATGGAAGGGGGATAAGTCAGCCCCAGCATTTT. Protein: CASSLYGRGISQPQHF.

The chain combines TRBV6-1 with TRBJ2-3; D ambiguous. The CDR3 has 14 residues. The V gene's germline CDR1 is MNHNS and CDR2 SASEGT. Trimming took off 2 bases at V and 0 bases at J, with 6 bases between the two ends. CDR3 sequence: CASSEHLSTDTQYF. The CDR3 region has the DNA TGTGCCAGCAGTGAACACCTAAGCACAGATACGCAGTATTTT.

V usage is TRBV28 and J usage is TRBJ2-2; the D is unclear. The CDR3 spans 15 residues. CDR1 and CDR2 (germline): MDHEN, SYDVKM. Deletions cut 2 bases from V and 5 bases from J, with 12 bases between. CDR3 bases: TGTGCCAGCAGTTTAACCAGAATTATTACCGGGGAGCTGTTTTTT. Translating it yields CASSLTRIITGELFF. Combining the CDR3 with reference TRBV28 and TRBJ2-2 gives the whole variable domain DVKVTQSSRYLVKRTGEKVFLECVQDMDHENMFWYRQDPGLGLRLIYFSYDVKMKEKGDIPEGYSVSREKKERFSLILESASTNQTSMYLCASSLTRIITGELFFGEGSRLTVL.

The CDR3 DNA reads as TGTGCCACCAGCAGAGTACGCGACTATGGCTACACCTTC. Translated: CATSRVRDYGYTF. V gene TRBV15 combines with J gene TRBJ1-2; D remains unclear. CDR1 is LNHNV, CDR2 YYDKDF, per germline (reference sequence). Trimming took 1 base from V and 3 from J, leaving 6 bases between them. CDR3 length equals 13 residues.

This chain uses TRBV7-2 with TRBJ2-1; weak D call: TRBD1 (7 bases). The CDR3 spans 15 residues. Trimming took off 0 bases at V and 3 bases at J, with 9 bases between the two ends. CDR1 is SGHTA and CDR2 is FQGNSA in the germline V gene. Here the CDR3 reads CASSLAQGGYNEQFF. The CDR3 bases are TGTGCCAGCAGCTTAGCGCAGGGGGGCTACAATGAGCAGTTCTTC.

The V gene is TRBV11-2, the J gene TRBJ1-6, with D tentatively TRBD1 (6 bases). This CDR3 contains 16 residues. The V end was cut by 2 bases, the J end by 6 bases, with 14 bases between. Germline V gene data show CDR1 as SGHAT and CDR2 as FQNNGV. The CDR3: CASSLYMGRGNSPLHF. The CDR3 nucleotides are TGTGCCAGCAGCTTATATATGGGCAGGGGTAATTCACCCCTCCACTTT.

This chain connects TRBV6-5 to TRBJ1-6, with D possibly being TRBD1 (5 bases). With 4 bases removed from V and 5 bases from J, the gap between germline ends came to 9 bases. CDR1 MNHEY and CDR2 SVGAGI come from the germline V gene. This CDR3 comprises 14 residues. CDR3 loop: CASSWGVDNSPLHF. CDR3 DNA sequence: TGTGCCAGCAGTTGGGGGGTGGATAATTCACCCCTCCACTTT.

This clone was counted once. V and J are TRBV6-5 and TRBJ2-7; 8 nucleotides agree with TRBD1. Trimming at V came to 6 bases and at J to 3 bases, leaving 7 bases not matched to a gene. Germline assignment: CDR1 MNHEY and CDR2 SVGAGI. The CDR3 runs to 14 residues. CDR3 protein: CASRLGQGNYEQYF. The CDR3 nucleotides read TGTGCCAGCAGACTCGGACAGGGCAACTACGAGCAGTACTTC.

The chain is built from TRBV7-3 and TRBJ1-1; D is undetermined. The CDR3 is made up of 15 amino acids. V shed 1 base and J shed 4 bases, with 13 bases lying between them. The germline V gene encodes CDR1 SGHTA and CDR2 FQGTGA. This CDR3 reads CASSLIPFRVTEAFF. Here the CDR3 DNA reads TGTGCCAGCAGCTTAATTCCTTTTCGGGTCACTGAAGCTTTCTTT.

The rearrangement uses TRBV5-1 and TRBJ1-4; no definite D call. CDR1 is SGHRS, CDR2 YFSETQ, per germline. This CDR3 contains 15 residues. Trimming removed 2 bases at V and 2 bases at J, with 10 bases between. CDR3 protein: CASSLGGSTNEKLFF. The CDR3 region has the DNA TGCGCCAGCAGCTTAGGCGGATCGACTAATGAAAAACTGTTTTTT.

This chain uses TRBV28 with TRBJ1-1, with 7 bases that match TRBD1. CDR1 is MDHEN, CDR2 SYDVKM, per germline. Trimming took 3 bases from V and 2 from J; bases not matched to a gene: 6. The CDR3 runs 15 residues. CDR3 in amino acids: CASSFVDRDNTEAFF. CDR3 DNA: TGTGCCAGCAGTTTCGTCGACAGGGACAACACTGAAGCTTTCTTT.

The chain has TRBV10-3 and TRBJ2-7; D gene uncertain. CDR3 length: 13 amino acids. V dropped 10 bases and J dropped 1 base, with 14 bases sitting between them. Germline-derived CDR1 and CDR2 are ENHRY and SYGVKD. The CDR3 loop is CATRAITSYEQYF. Written as DNA, the CDR3 is TGTGCCACCAGAGCGATTACTTCCTACGAGCAGTACTTC.

V is TRBV18 and J is TRBJ1-1; 7 positions match TRBD1. The CDR3 spans 15 residues. Germline CDR1 KGHSH, CDR2 LQKENI. V was clipped by 6 bases and J by 3 bases; unmatched bases: 10. CDR3 sequence reads: CASSPSRGQHTEAFF. The CDR3 DNA follows: TGTGCCAGCTCCCCTAGTCGGGGACAGCACACTGAAGCTTTCTTT.

The chain employs TRBV25-1 and TRBJ1-2; D is possibly TRBD1 (6 bases). Per the germline V gene, CDR1 is MGHDK and CDR2 is SYGVNS. This CDR3 is 13 amino acids long. Trimming took off 6 bases at V and 4 bases at J, with 12 bases between the two ends. The CDR3 DNA follows: TGTGCCAGCAGCACGGGACACCTCTATGGCTACACCTTC. This gives the protein CASSTGHLYGYTF.

The V gene is TRBV7-7, the J gene TRBJ2-5, with 7 bases that match TRBD1. Trimming took 5 bases from V and 6 from J; bases not matched to a gene: 6. This CDR3 has 13 amino acids. From germline, CDR1 is SSHAT and CDR2 FNYEAQ (reference sequence). CDR3 amino acids: CASSPDRAKTQYF. The CDR3 nucleotides are TGTGCCAGCAGCCCCGACAGGGCGAAGACCCAGTACTTC. The full variable domain, rest sourced from reference TRBV7-7 and TRBJ2-5, is GAGVSQSPRYKVTKRGQDVTLRCDPISSHATLYWYQQALGQGPEFLTYFNYEAQPDKSGLPSDRFSAERPEGSISTLTIQRTEQRDSAMYRCASSPDRAKTQYFGPGTRLLVL.

The CDR3 DNA is TGTGCCAGCAGTGGATGGGACAGGGGCAATCAGCCCCAGCATTTT. Amino acid sequence: CASSGWDRGNQPQHF. This chain uses TRBV6-1 with TRBJ1-5; 9 nucleotides align to TRBD1. This CDR3 spans 15 amino acids. CDR1 is MNHNS, CDR2 SASEGT, per germline. Trimming at V came to 4 bases and at J to 2 bases, leaving 3 bases not matched to a gene.

A few counts support this clone. V usage is TRBV5-6 and J usage is TRBJ1-2, with D possibly being TRBD1 (6 bases). The CDR3 runs to 19 residues. The V gene's germline CDR1 is SGHDT and CDR2 YYEEEE. Trimming took off 3 bases at V and 6 bases at J, with 30 bases between the two ends. CDR3 sequence: CASSWVRGPGSVEFHGYTF. The CDR3, as DNA: TGTGCCAGCAGCTGGGTCAGGGGTCCGGGTTCCGTGGAATTCCATGGCTACACCTTC.

This clone was observed once. CDR3 sequence reads: CASSLNKNYEQYF. CDR3 bases: TGCGCCAGCAGCCTCAACAAAAACTACGAGCAGTACTTC. This rearrangement joins TRBV5-1 to TRBJ2-7; D call uncertain. Looked up from germline, CDR1 is SGHRS and CDR2 is YFSETQ. Trimming shortened V by 4 bases and J by 3 bases, and 11 bases separated the two germline ends. The CDR3 is made up of 13 amino acids.

The chain employs TRBV5-6 and TRBJ2-7; D ambiguous. V dropped 2 bases and J dropped 6 bases, with 18 bases sitting between them. Germline loops: CDR1 SGHDT, CDR2 YYEEEE. The CDR3 covers 15 residues. The CDR3 region has the DNA TGTGCCAGCAGCTTTTCCCCAGGTCCCTACGGCGAGCAGTACTTC. Protein product: CASSFSPGPYGEQYF.

This chain uses TRBV5-1 with TRBJ2-2; D unclear. Germline values: CDR1 SGHRS, CDR2 YFSETQ. The length of the CDR3 is 13 residues. V gave up 2 bases and J gave up 1 base, with 3 bases separating them. CDR3 in DNA: TGCGCCAGCAGCTTTCTGAACACCGGGGAGCTGTTTTTT. It codes for CASSFLNTGELFF.